The present T cell receptor beta chain was sequenced within a study of shared clonotypes between healthy human individuals. Overall study findings and caveats: Only blood underwent sampling, and tissue repertoires likely differ. Clonotypes that were shared across a handful of donors made up 4.5% to 5% of naive CD4 clonotypes.

CDR1 is MNHEY and CDR2 is SMNVEV in the germline V gene (reference sequence). This CDR3 has 16 amino acids. The V segment lost 7 bases and the J segment 5 bases; nucleotides outside the gene matches: 9. Selected positively for CCR7 and CD45RO-negative, naive CD8 cells excluded terminally differentiated effector memory CD45RA+ cells. All donors were Caucasian adults living in Nashville, Tennessee. Sequencing was performed with immunoSEQ multiplex PCR; in TCRdb, only in-frame clones are kept and a portion is missing. Among approximately 2,000,000 clones listed, around 93% were seen once. Concerning this clone itself: Its target is unknown.

Sample: naive CD8+ T cells from PBMCs. The clonotype was recovered from a man aged 18 to 35 in good health. Some clones in this sample may be carry-over from other donors' samples. The chain joins TRBV27 to TRBJ2-1; TRBD2 aligns across 12 bases. For the CDR3, the DNA is TGTGCCAGCACCCGACTAGCGGGAGACATTAACAATGAGCAGTTCTTC. It is translated as CASTRLAGDINNEQFF.